These 3 T cell receptor beta chains originate from one sample sequenced in a study of glioma-infiltrating T cells. The iRepertoire nested amplicon-rescue multiplex PCR amplified TCR alpha and beta CDR3s from RNA. TCRdb reprocessed the multiplex PCR reads via MiXCR and lists one record per CDR3 protein. The repertoire has around 390,000 distinct CDR3 sequences, roughly two fifths of them found once; the top ten carry about 12%. Sequenced material: glioma tissue, nonneoplastic brain tissue, or PBMCs (not recorded which). The receptors here all came from a human donor with low-grade glioma or glioblastoma, undergoing nonglioma brain surgery, or in good health (not recorded which).

The V and J genes are TRBV3-1 and TRBJ1-2; 7 bases are shared with TRBD1. Germline CDR1 is LGHDT and CDR2 is YNNKEL (reference sequence). V gave up 4 bases and J gave up 4 bases; unmatched junction bases: 6. The CDR3 is made up of 14 amino acids. The CDR3 DNA reads as TGTGCCAGCAGCCTCCGACAGGGTGGCTATGGCTACACCTTC. Protein product: CASSLRQGGYGYTF.

Only one count was recorded for this clonotype. As the CDR3 is not closed by the conserved phenylalanine or tryptophan, this likely results from a read error. CDR3 in DNA: TGTGCCAGCAGCTTAAGAGGGTACACAGATACGCAGTATTCT. Its protein product is CASSLRGYTDTQYS. The chain combines TRBV7-2 with TRBJ2-3, with D perhaps matching TRBD2 (5 bases). With 2 bases removed from V and 2 bases from J, the gap between germline ends came to 8 bases. The CDR3 contains 14 residues. The V gene's germline CDR1 is SGHTA and CDR2 FQGNSA.

A word on this clonotype: The CDR3 carries no conserved terminal phenylalanine or tryptophan, so it likely arises from a read error. The chain combines TRBV12-3 or TRBV12-4 with TRBJ2-7; D uncertain. This CDR3 contains 11 residues. Trimming left V 6 bases short and J 4 bases short, with 7 bases between. This CDR3 is CASRKEYEQYY. CDR3 DNA sequence: TGTGCCAGCAGGAAGGAATACGAGCAGTACTAC.